A selection of T cell receptor beta chains follows, all from one sample in a study of blood T cell repertoires in COVID-19. The method was immunoSEQ multiplex PCR; TCRdb's version includes in-frame clones alone and lacks a portion of them. The repertoire consists of over 200,000 clones, with 80% to 90% occurring once and the leading ten covering around 3.7%. Material for sequencing was PBMCs or T cells enriched from blood (not recorded which). Receptors originate from a woman under 40 who had been exposed to COVID-19. CDR3s include the opening cysteine and the closing phenylalanine or tryptophan. A D gene is named only where the DNA matches it firmly. Clone size is shown for a subset of rows, as once, few, many or a class of expanded clone.

d_gene	j_gene	v_gene	abundance	CDR3nt	CDR3aa
NA	TRBJ1-1	TRBV6-5	NA	TGTGCCTGCCACGGGTGGATTGGCACTGAAGCTTTCTTT	CACHGWIGTEAFF
TRBD1	TRBJ1-3	TRBV11-2	NA	TGTGCCAGCAGCTTAGCCGGACAGGGGGGGATATCTGGAAACACCATATATTTT	CASSLAGQGGISGNTIYF
NA	TRBJ2-1	TRBV7-3	NA	TGTGCCAGCAGCCCCTACCCTAGTTCCTACAATGAGCAGTTCTTC	CASSPYPSSYNEQFF
TRBD1	TRBJ1-3	TRBV19	few	TGTGCCAGTTTACAGGGGCGGAACACCATATATTTT	CASLQGRNTIYF
TRBD2	TRBJ2-7	TRBV6-5	NA	TGTGCCAGCAGGAGCCTCGTGACTAGCGGTCACGAGCAGTACTTC	CASRSLVTSGHEQYF
TRBD1	TRBJ1-2	TRBV5-1	NA	TGCGCCAGCAGCTCAAGGGGGCAGGGACTTGGCTACACCTTC	CASSSRGQGLGYTF
NA	TRBJ1-1	TRBV19	NA	TGTGCCAGTAGTCCTCTAGGAGTCGGGGTCACTGAAGCTTTCTTT	CASSPLGVGVTEAFF
NA	TRBJ1-2	TRBV3-1/TRBV3-2	NA	TGTGCCAGCAGCCAGTCGGCAGGGGCAAACTATGGCTACACCTTC	CASSQSAGANYGYTF
NA	TRBJ2-7	TRBV29-1	few	TGCAGCGTTGTGGGCGGGAGGACAGGAGAGCAGTACTTC	CSVVGGRTGEQYF
NA	TRBJ2-7	TRBV5-3	NA	TGTGCCAGAAGCTTGAAAGCTGCTGATTCCTACGAGCAGTACTTC	CARSLKAADSYEQYF
TRBD1	TRBJ2-7	TRBV5-1	once	TGCGCCAGCAGCAGAAACAGGGGGGCGGCCTACGAGCAGTACTTC	CASSRNRGAAYEQYF
TRBD2	TRBJ2-1	TRBV23-1	NA	TGCGCCAGCAGGGGAGCGGGACCCGTCTCCTACAATGAGCAGTTCTTC	CASRGAGPVSYNEQFF
TRBD2	TRBJ2-3	TRBV19	NA	TGTGCCAGTAGCCGGACTAGCGGTGATAAGGAGAAAGGGAAGGCGGATACGCAGTATTTT	CASSRTSGDKEKGKADTQYF
NA	TRBJ1-6	TRBV5-4	few	TGTGCCAGCAGCTTGGACAGGGATTCACCCCTCCACTTT	CASSLDRDSPLHF
NA	TRBJ1-1	TRBV2	NA	TGTGCCAGCAGGGTCGATAGGAGGGGAGCGTCGAACACTGAAGCTTTCTTT	CASRVDRRGASNTEAFF
TRBD1	TRBJ1-1	TRBV19	NA	TGTGCCAGTAGTGGGAGACAGGGGGCGCTGGCTGAAGCTTTCTTT	CASSGRQGALAEAFF
TRBD2	TRBJ2-3	TRBV29-1	NA	TGCAGCGTTGCAGCGGGAGATGGCACAGATACGCAGTATTTT	CSVAAGDGTDTQYF
NA	TRBJ2-7	TRBV21-1	NA	TGTGCCAGCAGCAAACAATGTCCGGACAGGGGATACGAGCAGTACTTC	CASSKQCPDRGYEQYF
TRBD2	TRBJ2-7	TRBV11-2	NA	TGTGCCAGCAGCTTAGTTCTAGCGGGAGGGGCCTACGAGCAGTACTTC	CASSLVLAGGAYEQYF
TRBD1	TRBJ1-2	TRBV3-1/TRBV3-2	NA	TGTGCCAGCAGCCAACTCAGCCGACAGGGCCTCTATGGCTACACCTTC	CASSQLSRQGLYGYTF
NA	TRBJ2-1	TRBV7-3	NA	TGTGCCAGCAGCTTAAAAGGGGACTTCTACAATGAGCAGTTCTTC	CASSLKGDFYNEQFF
TRBD2	TRBJ2-3	TRBV28	NA	TGTGCCAGCGGGCTGGGGGTAGCGGGGCATACTACAGATACGCAGTATTTT	CASGLGVAGHTTDTQYF
TRBD1	TRBJ1-4	TRBV6-6	NA	TGTGCCAGCAGGGGGCTGACAGGGGAAAACGAAAAACTGTTTTTT	CASRGLTGENEKLFF
TRBD1	TRBJ1-4	TRBV6-1	NA	TGTGCCAGCAGTGGCCGGACAGGAAGCCGAAATGAAAAACTGTTTTTT	CASSGRTGSRNEKLFF
NA	TRBJ2-5	TRBV5-1	NA	TGCGCCAGCAGCTTCACAGGTCGAGAGACCCAGTACTTC	CASSFTGRETQYF
NA	TRBJ1-5	TRBV11-2	NA	TGTGCCAGCAGCACGGGTCTCAATCAGCCCCAGCATTTT	CASSTGLNQPQHF
NA	TRBJ1-2	TRBV9	NA	TGTGCCAGCAGCGTAGGGCCAGCGGCGGGTGGCTACACCTTC	CASSVGPAAGGYTF
NA	TRBJ1-3	TRBV9	NA	TGTGCCAGCAGCGTAGAAGGACCGGGAGGAAACACCATATATTTT	CASSVEGPGGNTIYF
TRBD2	TRBJ2-7	TRBV14	once	TGTGCCAGCAGCCAAGGAACTAGCGGGAGGGACGAGCAGTACTTC	CASSQGTSGRDEQYF
NA	TRBJ2-1	TRBV19	NA	TGTGCCATCCCCCCGGGGGGCTATTACAATGAGCAGTTCTTC	CAIPPGGYYNEQFF
TRBD2	TRBJ2-1	TRBV7-6	NA	TGTGCCAGCAGCCCTACGGGGTCTAGCGGCTACAATGAGCAGTTCTTC	CASSPTGSSGYNEQFF
TRBD1	TRBJ1-6	TRBV5-1	once	TGCGCCAGCAGCATTACAGGGGTCGGTAATTCACCCCTCCACTTT	CASSITGVGNSPLHF